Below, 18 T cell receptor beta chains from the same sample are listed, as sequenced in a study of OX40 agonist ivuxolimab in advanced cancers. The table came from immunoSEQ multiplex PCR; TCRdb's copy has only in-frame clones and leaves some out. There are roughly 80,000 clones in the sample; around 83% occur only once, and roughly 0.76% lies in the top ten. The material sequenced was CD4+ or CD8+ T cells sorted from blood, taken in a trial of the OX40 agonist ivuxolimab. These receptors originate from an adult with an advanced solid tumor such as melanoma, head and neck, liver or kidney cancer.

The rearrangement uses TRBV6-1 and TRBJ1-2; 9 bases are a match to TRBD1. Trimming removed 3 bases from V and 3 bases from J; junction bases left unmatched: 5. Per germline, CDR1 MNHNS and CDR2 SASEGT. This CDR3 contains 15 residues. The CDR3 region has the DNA TGTGCCAGCAGTGACCGGGACAGGGTCGACTATGGCTACACCTTC. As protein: CASSDRDRVDYGYTF.

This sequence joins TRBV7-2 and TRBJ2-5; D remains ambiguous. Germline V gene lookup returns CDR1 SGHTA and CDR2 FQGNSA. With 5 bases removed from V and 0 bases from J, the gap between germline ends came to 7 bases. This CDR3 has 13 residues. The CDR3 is CASSRQYQETQYF. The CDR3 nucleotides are TGTGCCAGCAGCCGGCAGTACCAAGAGACCCAGTACTTC.

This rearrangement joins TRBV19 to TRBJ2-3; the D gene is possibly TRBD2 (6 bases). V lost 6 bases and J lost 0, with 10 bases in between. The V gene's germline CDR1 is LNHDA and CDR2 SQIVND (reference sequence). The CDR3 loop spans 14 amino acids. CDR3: CASRRRGSTDTQYF. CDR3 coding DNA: TGTGCCAGTAGACGACGGGGGAGCACAGATACGCAGTATTTT. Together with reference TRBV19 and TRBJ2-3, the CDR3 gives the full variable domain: DGGITQSPKYLFRKEGQNVTLSCEQNLNHDAMYWYRQDPGQGLRLIYYSQIVNDFQKGDIAEGYSVSREKKESFPLTVTSAQKNPTAFYLCASRRRGSTDTQYFGPGTRLTVL.

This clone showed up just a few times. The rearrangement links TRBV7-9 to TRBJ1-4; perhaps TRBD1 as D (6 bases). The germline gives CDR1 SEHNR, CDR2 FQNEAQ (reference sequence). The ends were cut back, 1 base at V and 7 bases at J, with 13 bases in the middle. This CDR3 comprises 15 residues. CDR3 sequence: CASSLGQAAGEKLFF. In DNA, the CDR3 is TGTGCCAGCAGCTTAGGACAGGCGGCTGGTGAAAAACTGTTTTTT.

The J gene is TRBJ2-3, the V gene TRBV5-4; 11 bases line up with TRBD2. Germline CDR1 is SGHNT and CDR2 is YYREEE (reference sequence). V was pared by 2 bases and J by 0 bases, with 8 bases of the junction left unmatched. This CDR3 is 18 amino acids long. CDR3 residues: CASSFRSSGGLSTDTQYF. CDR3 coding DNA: TGTGCCAGCAGCTTTCGATCTAGCGGGGGGTTAAGCACAGATACGCAGTATTTT.

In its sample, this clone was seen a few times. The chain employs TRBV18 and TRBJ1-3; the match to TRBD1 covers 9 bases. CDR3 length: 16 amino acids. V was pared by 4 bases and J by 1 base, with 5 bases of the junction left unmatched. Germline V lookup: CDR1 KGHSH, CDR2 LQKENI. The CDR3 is CASSRLGTGSGNTIYF. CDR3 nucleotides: TGTGCCAGCTCACGACTCGGGACAGGGTCTGGAAACACCATATATTTT.

DNA for the CDR3: TGTGCCAGCTCACCACAGGACATTGCCTCTGGGGCCAACGTCCTGACTTTC. It is translated as CASSPQDIASGANVLTF. J is TRBJ2-6 and V is TRBV18; the D gene is possibly TRBD1 (5 bases). Germline CDR1 and CDR2: KGHSH and LQKENI. With 1 base removed from V and 0 bases from J, the gap between germline ends came to 10 bases. The CDR3 has 17 residues.

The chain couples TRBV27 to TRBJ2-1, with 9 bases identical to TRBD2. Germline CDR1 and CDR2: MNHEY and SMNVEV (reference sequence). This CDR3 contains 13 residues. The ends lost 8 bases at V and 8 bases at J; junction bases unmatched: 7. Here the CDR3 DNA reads TGTGCCAGCCGTCGGGGACTAGCCTATGAGCAGTTCTTC. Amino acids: CASRRGLAYEQFF.

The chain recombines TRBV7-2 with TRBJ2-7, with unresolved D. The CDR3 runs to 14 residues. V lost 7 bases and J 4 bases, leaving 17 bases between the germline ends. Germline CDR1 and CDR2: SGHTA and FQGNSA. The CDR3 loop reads CASTYQTPAYEQYF. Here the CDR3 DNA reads TGTGCCAGCACCTACCAAACCCCAGCTTACGAGCAGTACTTC. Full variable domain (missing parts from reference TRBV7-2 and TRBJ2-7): GAGVSQSPSNKVTEKGKDVELRCDPISGHTALYWYRQSLGQGLEFLIYFQGNSAPDKSGLPSDRFSAERTGGSVSTLTIQRTQQEDSAVYLCASTYQTPAYEQYFGPGTRLTVT.

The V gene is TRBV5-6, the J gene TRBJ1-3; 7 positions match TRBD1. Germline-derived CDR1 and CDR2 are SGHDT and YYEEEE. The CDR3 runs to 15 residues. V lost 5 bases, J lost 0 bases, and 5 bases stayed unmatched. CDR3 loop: CASSYDRASGNTIYF. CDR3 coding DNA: TGTGCCAGCAGTTATGACAGGGCCTCTGGAAACACCATATATTTT. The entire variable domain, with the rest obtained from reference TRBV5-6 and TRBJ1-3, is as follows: DAGVTQSPTHLIKTRGQQVTLRCSPKSGHDTVSWYQQALGQGPQFIFQYYEEEERQRGNFPDRFSGHQFPNYSSELNVNALLLGDSALYLCASSYDRASGNTIYFGEGSWLTVV.

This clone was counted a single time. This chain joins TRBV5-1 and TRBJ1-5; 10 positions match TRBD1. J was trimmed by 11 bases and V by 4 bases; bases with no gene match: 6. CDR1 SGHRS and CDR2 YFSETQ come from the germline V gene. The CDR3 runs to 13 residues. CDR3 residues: CASSTGTGEAQHF. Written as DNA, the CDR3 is TGCGCCAGCAGCACCGGGACAGGGGAAGCCCAGCATTTT.

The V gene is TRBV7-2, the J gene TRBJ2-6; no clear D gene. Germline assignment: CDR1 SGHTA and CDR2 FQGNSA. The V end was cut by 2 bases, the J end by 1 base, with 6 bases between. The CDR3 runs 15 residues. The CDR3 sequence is CASSLQASGANVLTF. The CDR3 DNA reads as TGTGCCAGCAGCTTACAGGCTTCTGGGGCCAACGTCCTGACTTTC.

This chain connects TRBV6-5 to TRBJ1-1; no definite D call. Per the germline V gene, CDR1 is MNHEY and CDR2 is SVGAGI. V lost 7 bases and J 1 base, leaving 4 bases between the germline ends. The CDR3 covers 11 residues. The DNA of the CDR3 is TGTGCCAGCACCTCGAACACTGAAGCTTTCTTT. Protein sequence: CASTSNTEAFF.

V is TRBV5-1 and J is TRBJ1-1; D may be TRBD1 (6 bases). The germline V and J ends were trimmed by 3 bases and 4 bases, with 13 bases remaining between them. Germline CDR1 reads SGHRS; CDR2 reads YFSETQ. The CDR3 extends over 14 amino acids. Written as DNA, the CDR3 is TGCGCCAGCAGCTCGCGGACAGACAGCACTGAAGCTTTCTTT. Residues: CASSSRTDSTEAFF.

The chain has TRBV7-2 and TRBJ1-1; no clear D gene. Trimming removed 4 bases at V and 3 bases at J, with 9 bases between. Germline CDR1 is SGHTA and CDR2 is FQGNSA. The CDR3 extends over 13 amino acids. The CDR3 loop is CASSSRQDTEAFF. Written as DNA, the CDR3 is TGTGCCAGCAGCTCCAGGCAGGACACTGAAGCTTTCTTT.

The CDR3, as DNA: TGTGCCAGCAGCTTGACAGGGGTGCCTGAAGCTTTCTTT. This translates into CASSLTGVPEAFF. The chain joins TRBV7-8 to TRBJ1-1; 8 bases are shared with TRBD1. Trimming took 3 bases from V and 6 from J; bases not matched to a gene: 3. The V gene's germline CDR1 is SGHVS and CDR2 FQNEAQ. This CDR3 comprises 13 residues.

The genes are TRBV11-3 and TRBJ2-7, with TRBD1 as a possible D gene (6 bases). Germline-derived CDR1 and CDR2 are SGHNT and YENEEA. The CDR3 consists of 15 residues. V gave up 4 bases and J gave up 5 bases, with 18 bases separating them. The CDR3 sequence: CASSSRAQGKNEQYF. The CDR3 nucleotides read TGTGCCAGCAGCTCGAGGGCCCAGGGGAAAAACGAGCAGTACTTC. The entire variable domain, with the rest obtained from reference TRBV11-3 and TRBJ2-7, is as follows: EAGVVQSPRYKIIEKKQPVAFWCNPISGHNTLYWYLQNLGQGPELLIRYENEEAVDDSQLPKDRFSAERLKGVDSTLKIQPAELGDSAVYLCASSSRAQGKNEQYFGPGTRLTVT.

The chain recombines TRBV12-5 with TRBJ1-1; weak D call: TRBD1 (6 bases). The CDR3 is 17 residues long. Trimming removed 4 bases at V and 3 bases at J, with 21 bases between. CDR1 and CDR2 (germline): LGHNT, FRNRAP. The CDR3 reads CASGSETGGVWDTEAFF. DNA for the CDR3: TGTGCTAGTGGTTCGGAGACAGGAGGAGTGTGGGACACTGAAGCTTTCTTT. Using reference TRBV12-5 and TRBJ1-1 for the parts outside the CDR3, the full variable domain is DARVTQTPRHKVTEMGQEVTMRCQPILGHNTVFWYRQTMMQGLELLAYFRNRAPLDDSGMPKDRFSAEMPDATLATLKIQPSEPRDSAVYFCASGSETGGVWDTEAFFGQGTRLTVV.